The clone carrying this T cell receptor beta chain was seen just once. Its antigen is not known. Here immunoSEQ multiplex PCR was the method, and the copy in TCRdb shows in-frame clones only, minus some. The sample includes about 69,000 clones, about four fifths seen only once; the top ten take more than 13%. The sample originates from a study of T cell responses to AZD1222 COVID-19 vaccine. Findings and limits, study-wide: Dominant at 160-218 and 743-854, vaccine-associated CD4 TCRs also spanned spike. Only a handful of AZD1222 recipients were seropositive at baseline.

Trimming cost V 5 bases and J 0 bases; bases outside gene matches: 14. The CDR3 extends over 19 amino acids. Germline V gene lookup returns CDR1 MDHEN and CDR2 SYDVKM. Sample: peripheral blood, taken 28 days after the second AZD1222 dose. V is TRBV28 and J is TRBJ2-4; 9 bases agree with TRBD2. The sequence was collected from an adult who received the AZD1222 COVID-19 vaccine. In DNA form, the CDR3 reads TGTGCCAGCAGTCCCCCTAGCGGGGACAATACTCTAGCCAAAAACATTCAGTACTTC. This encodes CASSPPSGDNTLAKNIQYF.